A selection of T cell receptor beta chains follows, all from one sample in a study of blood T cell repertoires in COVID-19. Data came from immunoSEQ multiplex PCR; TCRdb stores just in-frame clones and leaves some out. The sample has some 200,000 clones, around nine tenths seen once. Sequencing input: peripheral blood. The receptors originated from a young man with active or convalescent COVID-19. Both conserved end residues are part of each CDR3. Fields, in order: clone size, D gene, J gene, V gene, CDR3 protein, CDR3 DNA. A D gene is named only where the DNA matches it firmly. Some rows mark clone size as missing; the rest say once, few, many or name a class of expanded clone.

clone_size: -; d_call: -; j_call: TRBJ2-1; v_call: TRBV6-5; cdr3_aa: CAGTNSTGHTNEQFF; cdr3_nt: TGTGCCGGCACTAATAGTACGGGACACACTAATGAGCAGTTCTTC
clone_size: -; d_call: TRBD1; j_call: TRBJ2-7; v_call: TRBV6-6; cdr3_aa: CASSPTGTAFTLSYEQYF; cdr3_nt: TGTGCCAGCAGTCCCACCGGGACAGCTTTTACTCTCTCCTACGAGCAGTACTTC
clone_size: -; d_call: -; j_call: TRBJ1-3; v_call: TRBV9; cdr3_aa: CASSARGQGNSGNTIYF; cdr3_nt: TGTGCCAGCAGCGCTAGGGGTCAGGGAAATTCCGGAAACACCATATATTTT
clone_size: -; d_call: TRBD1; j_call: TRBJ1-1; v_call: TRBV28; cdr3_aa: CASSPQGRGTEAFF; cdr3_nt: TGTGCCAGCAGTCCACAGGGGCGAGGCACTGAAGCTTTCTTT
clone_size: once; d_call: TRBD1; j_call: TRBJ1-2; v_call: TRBV27; cdr3_aa: CASSAGQGFGYTF; cdr3_nt: TGTGCCAGCAGTGCAGGACAGGGTTTTGGCTACACCTTC
clone_size: -; d_call: -; j_call: TRBJ2-1; v_call: TRBV11-2; cdr3_aa: CASTSLGSPETEQFF; cdr3_nt: TGTGCCAGCACCAGCTTAGGTTCACCGGAGACTGAGCAGTTCTTC
clone_size: once; d_call: TRBD1; j_call: TRBJ1-2; v_call: TRBV30; cdr3_aa: CACTYDRGLRDGYTF; cdr3_nt: TGTGCCTGTACCTACGACAGGGGGCTCAGGGATGGCTACACCTTC
clone_size: -; d_call: -; j_call: TRBJ2-7; v_call: TRBV9; cdr3_aa: CASTPRGAPVEQYF; cdr3_nt: TGTGCCAGCACCCCCCGGGGGGCGCCTGTAGAGCAGTACTTC
clone_size: -; d_call: -; j_call: TRBJ1-1; v_call: TRBV6-6; cdr3_aa: CASSLTLTGHNTEAFF; cdr3_nt: TGTGCCAGCAGTCTAACCCTTACAGGTCACAACACTGAAGCTTTCTTT
clone_size: -; d_call: TRBD2; j_call: TRBJ2-3; v_call: TRBV3-1/TRBV3-2; cdr3_aa: CASSPILAAHTDTQYF; cdr3_nt: TGTGCCAGCAGCCCAATACTAGCGGCCCACACAGATACGCAGTATTTT
clone_size: -; d_call: TRBD2; j_call: TRBJ2-5; v_call: TRBV5-5; cdr3_aa: CASIPDWERETSKTQYF; cdr3_nt: TGTGCCAGCATCCCTGATTGGGAGCGGGAGACGTCAAAGACCCAGTACTTC
clone_size: -; d_call: TRBD2; j_call: TRBJ2-1; v_call: TRBV9; cdr3_aa: CASSVPSGRYNEQFF; cdr3_nt: TGTGCCAGCAGCGTACCTAGCGGGAGATACAATGAGCAGTTCTTC
clone_size: -; d_call: TRBD1; j_call: TRBJ1-1; v_call: TRBV25-1; cdr3_aa: CASTFADRTGPEAFF; cdr3_nt: TGTGCCAGCACCTTTGCGGACAGGACGGGCCCTGAAGCTTTCTTT
clone_size: -; d_call: -; j_call: TRBJ1-2; v_call: TRBV10-3; cdr3_aa: CAISESTGPNYGYTF; cdr3_nt: TGTGCCATCAGTGAGTCCACAGGACCTAACTATGGCTACACCTTC
clone_size: -; d_call: -; j_call: TRBJ2-3; v_call: TRBV4-2; cdr3_aa: CASSQAPGDTQYF; cdr3_nt: TGTGCCAGCAGCCAAGCCCCCGGAGATACGCAGTATTTT
clone_size: once; d_call: TRBD2; j_call: TRBJ2-1; v_call: TRBV30; cdr3_aa: CAWRRVVLVAGGPNEQFF; cdr3_nt: TGTGCCTGGAGGCGGGTAGTGTTGGTAGCGGGAGGGCCGAATGAGCAGTTCTTC
clone_size: -; d_call: TRBD2; j_call: TRBJ2-1; v_call: TRBV5-6; cdr3_aa: CASSYGLAGSPSYNEQFF; cdr3_nt: TGTGCCAGCAGCTATGGACTAGCGGGTTCTCCCTCCTACAATGAGCAGTTCTTC
clone_size: -; d_call: -; j_call: TRBJ1-2; v_call: TRBV30; cdr3_aa: CAWSVGEDGYTF; cdr3_nt: TGTGCCTGGAGTGTCGGTGAGGATGGCTACACCTTC
clone_size: -; d_call: -; j_call: TRBJ2-7; v_call: TRBV7-8; cdr3_aa: CASSLGTQNYEQYF; cdr3_nt: TGTGCCAGCAGCTTAGGGACTCAGAACTACGAGCAGTACTTC
clone_size: -; d_call: -; j_call: TRBJ1-4; v_call: TRBV2; cdr3_aa: CASKNLRGWTNEKLFF; cdr3_nt: TGTGCCAGCAAAAATCTCAGGGGTTGGACTAATGAAAAACTGTTTTTT
clone_size: -; d_call: TRBD2; j_call: TRBJ2-3; v_call: TRBV4-2; cdr3_aa: CASSQDPAGGLDTQYF; cdr3_nt: TGTGCCAGCAGCCAAGATCCCGCGGGAGGCCTCGATACGCAGTATTTT
clone_size: -; d_call: TRBD1; j_call: TRBJ1-5; v_call: TRBV2; cdr3_aa: CASGQGAAGNQPQHF; cdr3_nt: TGTGCCAGCGGACAGGGGGCGGCGGGCAATCAGCCCCAGCATTTT
clone_size: -; d_call: -; j_call: TRBJ2-7; v_call: TRBV3-1/TRBV3-2; cdr3_aa: CASSQDRGLQAYEQYF; cdr3_nt: TGTGCCAGCAGCCAAGATCGAGGGCTGCAGGCCTACGAGCAGTACTTC
clone_size: -; d_call: TRBD1; j_call: TRBJ2-7; v_call: TRBV9; cdr3_aa: CASSAGQGIDEQYF; cdr3_nt: TGTGCCAGCAGCGCCGGACAGGGAATCGACGAGCAGTACTTC
clone_size: -; d_call: TRBD2; j_call: TRBJ2-3; v_call: TRBV5-1; cdr3_aa: CASSFDPAGGTDTQYF; cdr3_nt: TGCGCCAGCAGCTTCGATCCAGCGGGAGGCACAGATACGCAGTATTTT
clone_size: -; d_call: -; j_call: TRBJ1-3; v_call: TRBV27; cdr3_aa: CASSFAAGAPGNTIYF; cdr3_nt: TGTGCCAGCAGTTTTGCTGCGGGGGCGCCTGGAAACACCATATATTTT
clone_size: -; d_call: -; j_call: TRBJ1-2; v_call: TRBV18; cdr3_aa: CASSPMAGDTAGYTF; cdr3_nt: TGTGCCAGCTCACCAATGGCAGGGGATACGGCTGGCTACACCTTC
clone_size: -; d_call: -; j_call: TRBJ1-2; v_call: TRBV5-4; cdr3_aa: CASSLAAGDPNYGYTF; cdr3_nt: TGTGCCAGCAGCTTGGCCGCAGGGGATCCTAACTATGGCTACACTTTC
clone_size: -; d_call: TRBD2; j_call: TRBJ2-7; v_call: TRBV9; cdr3_aa: CASSTSGRAYEQYF; cdr3_nt: TGTGCCAGCAGCACTAGCGGGAGGGCCTACGAGCAGTACTTC
clone_size: -; d_call: TRBD2; j_call: TRBJ2-1; v_call: TRBV4-2; cdr3_aa: CASSYRAVAGVQRGNEQFF; cdr3_nt: TGTGCCAGCAGCTACAGGGCGGTAGCGGGAGTACAGAGGGGGAATGAGCAGTTCTTC
clone_size: -; d_call: TRBD1; j_call: TRBJ2-2; v_call: TRBV10-3; cdr3_aa: CAISGDRANTGELFF; cdr3_nt: TGTGCCATCAGTGGGGACAGGGCTAATACCGGGGAGCTGTTTTTT
clone_size: -; d_call: TRBD2; j_call: TRBJ2-1; v_call: TRBV3-1/TRBV3-2; cdr3_aa: CASSLGLAGGKNEQFF; cdr3_nt: TGTGCCAGCAGCCTCGGACTAGCGGGAGGTAAGAATGAGCAGTTCTTC
clone_size: -; d_call: TRBD1; j_call: TRBJ1-5; v_call: TRBV5-5; cdr3_aa: CASSLGTGTGGGQPQHF; cdr3_nt: TGTGCCAGCAGCTTGGGAACAGGGACAGGAGGAGGGCAGCCCCAGCATTTT
clone_size: -; d_call: -; j_call: TRBJ2-7; v_call: TRBV23-1; cdr3_aa: CASSQSRYEQYF; cdr3_nt: TGCGCCAGCAGTCAATCTCGGTACGAGCAGTACTTC
clone_size: -; d_call: -; j_call: TRBJ1-1; v_call: TRBV5-6; cdr3_aa: CASSFDWRVRTEAFF; cdr3_nt: TGTGCCAGCAGCTTCGATTGGCGGGTGCGCACTGAAGCTTTCTTT
clone_size: -; d_call: -; j_call: TRBJ2-6; v_call: TRBV6-2/TRBV6-3; cdr3_aa: CASSYHRGLAALSGANVLTF; cdr3_nt: TGTGCCAGCAGTTACCACCGGGGACTGGCTGCCCTCTCTGGGGCCAACGTCCTGACTTTC